Below, one TCR beta chain is given with its context. The study reverse transcribed the entire isolated RNA, so it sequenced expressed TCRB transcripts. The data were produced by immunoSEQ multiplex PCR, yet TCRdb's version contains in-frame clones alone and is incomplete. Of roughly 130,000 clones in the sample, around 8.7% were seen once. The sample belongs to a study of beta chain features in type 1 diabetes. Germline V gene lookup returns CDR1 LNHDA and CDR2 SQIVND (reference sequence). After removal of 6 bases from V and 5 bases from J, the junction contained 10 bases not matched to a gene. The CDR3 extends over 15 amino acids.

This TCR was recovered from a young man in good health. The rearrangement links TRBV19 to TRBJ1-5; 7 bases agree with TRBD1. Sequenced sample: central memory CD4+ T cells from blood. The CDR3 DNA reads TGTGCCAGTAGCCCCCTCGACAGGGCGCATCAGCCCCAGCATTTT. Translated: CASSPLDRAHQPQHF.